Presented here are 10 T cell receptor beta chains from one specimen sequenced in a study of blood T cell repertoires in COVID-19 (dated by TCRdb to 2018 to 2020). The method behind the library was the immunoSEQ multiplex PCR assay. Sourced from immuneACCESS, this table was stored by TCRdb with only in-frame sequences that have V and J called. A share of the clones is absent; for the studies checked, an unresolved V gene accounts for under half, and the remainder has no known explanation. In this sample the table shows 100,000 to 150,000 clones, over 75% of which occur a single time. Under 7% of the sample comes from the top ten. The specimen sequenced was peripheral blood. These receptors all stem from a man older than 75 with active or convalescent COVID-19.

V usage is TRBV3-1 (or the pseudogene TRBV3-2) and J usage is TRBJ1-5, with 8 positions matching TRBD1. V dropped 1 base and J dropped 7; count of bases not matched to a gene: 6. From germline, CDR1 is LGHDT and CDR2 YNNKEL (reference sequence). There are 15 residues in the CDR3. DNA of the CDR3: TGTGCCAGCAGCCAAGCCGCAGGGGGCGGACAGCCCCAGCATTTT. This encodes CASSQAAGGGQPQHF.

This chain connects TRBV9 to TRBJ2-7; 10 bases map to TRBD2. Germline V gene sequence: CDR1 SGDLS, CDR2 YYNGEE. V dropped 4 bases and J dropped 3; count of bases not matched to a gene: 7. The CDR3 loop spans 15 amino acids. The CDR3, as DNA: TGTGCCAGCAGCCCCCGGACTAGCGGTCTCTACGAGCAGTACTTC. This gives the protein CASSPRTSGLYEQYF.

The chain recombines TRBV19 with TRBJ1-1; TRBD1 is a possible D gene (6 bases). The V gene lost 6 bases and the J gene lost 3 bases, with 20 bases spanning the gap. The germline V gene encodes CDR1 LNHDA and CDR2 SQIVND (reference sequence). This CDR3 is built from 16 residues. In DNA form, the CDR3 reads TGTGCCAGTAGGAACCTCCGGGCGGCAGGGGACACTGAAGCTTTCTTT. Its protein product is CASRNLRAAGDTEAFF.

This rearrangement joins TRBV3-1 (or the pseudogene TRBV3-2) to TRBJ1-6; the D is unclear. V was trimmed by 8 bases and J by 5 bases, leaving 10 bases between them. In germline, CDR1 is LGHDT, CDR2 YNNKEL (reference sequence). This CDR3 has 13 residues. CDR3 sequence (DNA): TGTGCCAGCCGCGGGGTAGATAATTCACCCCTCCACTTT. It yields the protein CASRGVDNSPLHF.

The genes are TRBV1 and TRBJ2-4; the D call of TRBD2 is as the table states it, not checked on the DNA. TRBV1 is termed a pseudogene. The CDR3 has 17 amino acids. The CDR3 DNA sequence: TGCACCAGCAGCCAAGGGCTAGCGGGGGCAGCCAAAAACATTCAGTACTTC. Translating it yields CTSSQGLAGAAKNIQYF.

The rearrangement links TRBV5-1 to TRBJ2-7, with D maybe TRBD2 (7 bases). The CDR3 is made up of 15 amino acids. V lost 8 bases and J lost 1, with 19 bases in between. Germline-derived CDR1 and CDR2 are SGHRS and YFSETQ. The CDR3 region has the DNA TGCGCCAGTACCCCTCGCGGGGGCGCATCCTACGAGCAGTACTTC. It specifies CASTPRGGASYEQYF.

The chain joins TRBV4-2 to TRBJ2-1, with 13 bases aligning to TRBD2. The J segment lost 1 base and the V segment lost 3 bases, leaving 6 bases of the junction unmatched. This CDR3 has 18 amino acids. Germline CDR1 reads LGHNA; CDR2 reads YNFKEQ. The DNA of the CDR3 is TGTGCCAGCAGCCACGGACTAGCGGGGGTTTGGTCCTACAATGAGCAGTTCTTC. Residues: CASSHGLAGVWSYNEQFF.

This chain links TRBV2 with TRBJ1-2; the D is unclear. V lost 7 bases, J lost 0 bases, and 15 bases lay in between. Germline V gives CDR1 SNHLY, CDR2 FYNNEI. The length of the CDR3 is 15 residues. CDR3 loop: CASIKGREANYGYTF. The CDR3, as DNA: TGTGCCAGCATAAAAGGGCGGGAAGCTAACTATGGCTACACCTTC.

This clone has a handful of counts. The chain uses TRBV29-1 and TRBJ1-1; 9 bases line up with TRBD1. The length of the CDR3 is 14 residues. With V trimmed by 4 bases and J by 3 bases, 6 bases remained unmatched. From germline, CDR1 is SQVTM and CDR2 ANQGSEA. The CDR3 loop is CSVGLGTGYTEAFF. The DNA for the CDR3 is TGCAGCGTTGGTTTAGGGACAGGGTACACTGAAGCTTTCTTT. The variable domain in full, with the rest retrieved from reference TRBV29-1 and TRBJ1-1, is SAVISQKPSRDICQRGTSLTIQCQVDSQVTMMFWYRQQPGQSLTLIATANQGSEATYESGFVIDKFPISRPNLTFSTLTVSNMSPEDSSIYLCSVGLGTGYTEAFFGQGTRLTVV.

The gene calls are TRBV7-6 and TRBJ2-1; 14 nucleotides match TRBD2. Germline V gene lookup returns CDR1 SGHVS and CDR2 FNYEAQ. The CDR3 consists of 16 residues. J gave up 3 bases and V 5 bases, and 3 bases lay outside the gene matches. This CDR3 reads CASSQGTSGGYNEQFF. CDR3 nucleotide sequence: TGTGCCAGCAGCCAGGGGACTAGCGGGGGCTACAATGAGCAGTTCTTC.